This entry concerns a single TCR beta chain. The data derive from a study of human T cells and chemical hapten exposure. Individual cDNA molecules each carried unique molecular identifiers attached by the library. TCRdb independently ran MiXCR on the RACE reads; one entry per CDR3 protein. The repertoire includes more than 80,000 distinct CDR3 sequences, about 10% of them detected once, and around 3.1% sits in the top ten. Time point denoted: pre-sensitization, week 0. Treatment: therapeutic diphenylcyclopropenone sensitization with weekly scalp DPC. Germline V gives CDR1 LGHNA, CDR2 YNFKEQ. This CDR3 is 18 amino acids long. Unmatched junction bases numbered 7, after V lost 2 bases and J lost 7 bases.

This receptor was obtained from a woman aged 60 to 75 with alopecia areata. Some clones in this sample may be carry-over from other donors' samples. V is TRBV4-2 and J is TRBJ2-2; 16 bases agree with TRBD2. The specimen was whole blood, collected in connection with sensitization to the hapten diphenylcyclopropenone (DPC). The CDR3 spells CASSQPGTSGGAGGELFF. CDR3 sequence (DNA): TGTGCCAGCAGCCAACCCGGGACTAGCGGGGGGGCTGGCGGGGAGCTGTTTTTT.